This TCR beta chain is from a study of cytomegalovirus exposure and HLA in healthy donors. On this clone: Its target is unknown.

Study-wide points: Links to common viral pathogens appeared, in a later analysis, for several of the most significant clusters. Reports described diagnosis of cytomegalovirus status by the classifier as highly specific and sensitive. TCR beta chains numbering under 200 were designated cytomegalovirus-associated. CMV serostatus was the only recorded immune exposure for donors.

The V end was cut by 4 bases, the J end by 5 bases, with 21 bases between. The CDR3 length is 16 residues. Germline V gives CDR1 LNHDA, CDR2 SQIVND (reference sequence). The PCR contained 60 Vbeta and 13 Jbeta primers. Sequencing used immunoSEQ multiplex PCR; TCRdb keeps in-frame clones, though not all of them. Among 90,000 to 140,000 clones listed, roughly three quarters were seen once. Sequencing was performed on PBMCs. The chain carries TRBV19 and TRBJ2-7; the D gene is possibly TRBD1 (7 bases). The receptor's source is a male donor in good health and CMV-seronegative. The CDR3: CASSKSSGGNFDEQYF. The CDR3 coding sequence is TGTGCCAGTAGTAAGAGTTCAGGGGGGAATTTTGACGAGCAGTACTTC.